These 10 T cell receptor beta chains were sequenced from one sample in a study of CD4 T cells in relation to SARS-CoV-2 and coronaviruses. Produced via immunoSEQ multiplex PCR; TCRdb's table is partial and in-frame only. The sample lists tens of thousands of clones; less than 80% were seen once. These receptors are not linked to any known antigen. Before the COVID-19 pandemic, during about 2010-2018, CD4+ T cells were taken from unexposed donors. CD4+ T cells were isolated from the cells after about nine days of culture. Source material: CD4+ T cells from PBMCs, cultured in vitro. Receptor source: a human donor in good health.

This clone was recorded a few times. The genes are TRBV5-4 and TRBJ2-1; a weak D match, TRBD1 (7 bases). CDR3 length: 16 residues. Trimming stripped 1 base from V and 9 bases from J, with 20 bases between. Per germline, CDR1 SGHNT and CDR2 YYREEE (reference sequence). Written as DNA, the CDR3 is TGTGCCAGCAGCTTGTCCGAAGGGCCAGGGGGGAGTGAGCAGTTCTTC. The encoded protein is CASSLSEGPGGSEQFF.

The chain couples TRBV6-5 to TRBJ2-7, with TRBD1 matching 9 bases. With 4 bases clipped from V and 5 bases from J, the junction kept 3 bases outside the gene matches. From germline, CDR1 is MNHEY and CDR2 SVGAGI. The CDR3 loop spans 13 amino acids. Here the CDR3 DNA reads TGTGCCAGCAGTTTCAACAGGGGGCACGAGCAGTACTTC. It encodes CASSFNRGHEQYF.

This rearrangement joins TRBV19 to TRBJ1-3; no firm D call. Trimming shortened V by 6 bases and J by 0 bases, and 12 bases separated the two germline ends. CDR3 size: 15 residues. In germline, CDR1 is LNHDA, CDR2 SQIVND (reference sequence). The CDR3, as DNA: TGTGCCAGTAGCCCTGGGGATTTCTCTGGAAACACCATATATTTT. It encodes CASSPGDFSGNTIYF.

The rearrangement links TRBV18 to TRBJ2-1; 14 bases line up with TRBD2. The CDR3 spans 20 residues. Germline values: CDR1 KGHSH, CDR2 LQKENI. With V trimmed by 8 bases and J by 10 bases, 25 bases remained unmatched. The CDR3 DNA is TGTGCCAGCGAGTCCATGGGACTAGCGGGAGTGTTTAAGAGAAGCCGAGAGCAGTTCTTC. It is translated as CASESMGLAGVFKRSREQFF.

V is TRBV24-1 and J is TRBJ2-2, with TRBD2 matching 9 bases. This CDR3 is 17 amino acids long. V shed 6 bases and J 0 bases; nucleotides not matched to a gene: 7. Germline lookup yields CDR1 KGHDR and CDR2 SFDVKD. The CDR3 region has the DNA TGTGCCACCAGTTCGGGCCGACTAGCGGCGAACACCGGGGAGCTGTTTTTT. Translating gives CATSSGRLAANTGELFF.

This sequence joins TRBV19 and TRBJ2-7, with 10 bases matching TRBD1. Trimming cost V 5 bases and J 1 base; bases outside gene matches: 8. Germline V CDR1 and CDR2: LNHDA, SQIVND (reference sequence). There are 16 residues in the CDR3. The CDR3 region is CASSLRQGAISYEQYF. CDR3 DNA sequence: TGTGCCAGTAGTTTGCGACAGGGGGCGATATCCTACGAGCAGTACTTC.

The J gene is TRBJ2-1, the V gene TRBV24-1, with 13 bases lining up with TRBD2. This CDR3 is built from 16 residues. J was trimmed by 10 bases and V by 4 bases; bases with no gene match: 9. Germline V gene lookup returns CDR1 KGHDR and CDR2 SFDVKD. In DNA, the CDR3 is TGTGCCACCAGTGACCAACTAGCGGGAGGGCTGGGGGAGCAGTTCTTC. It encodes CATSDQLAGGLGEQFF.

The V call is TRBV15, the J call TRBJ1-4, with TRBD1 as a possible D gene (5 bases). V was pared by 1 base and J by 7 bases, with 22 bases between. The germline CDR1 and CDR2 sequences are LNHNV and YYDKDF (reference sequence). The CDR3 has 18 residues. The CDR3 loop is CATSRGYPGAGSVEKLFF. CDR3 nucleotides: TGTGCCACCAGCAGAGGTTACCCTGGGGCAGGGTCGGTTGAAAAACTGTTTTTT.

The gene calls are TRBV5-4 and TRBJ1-2; TRBD1 is a possible D gene (5 bases). Per germline, CDR1 SGHNT and CDR2 YYREEE (reference sequence). V was shortened by 0 bases and J by 10 bases, with 16 bases between the two germline ends. CDR3 size: 14 residues. As DNA, the CDR3 is TGTGCCAGCAGCTTGGCCAGGGCAGGGTTTGTCTACACCTTC. This gives the protein CASSLARAGFVYTF.

The rearrangement joins TRBV14 to TRBJ2-5; 12 nucleotides line up with TRBD2. CDR1 is SGHDN and CDR2 is FVKESK in the germline V gene. Trimming cost V 4 bases and J 8 bases; bases outside gene matches: 11. CDR3 length: 16 amino acids. CDR3 sequence: CASSPLAGGTRHTQYF. The CDR3 DNA reads TGTGCCAGCAGCCCTCTAGCGGGAGGGACTCGGCACACCCAGTACTTC.